This TCR beta chain appears in the sequencing data of a study of cytomegalovirus exposure and HLA in healthy donors (dated by TCRdb to 2016 to 2017). About the investigation overall: An earlier analysis of approximately 550 of the donors reported 250 to 350 Gb of sequence data and some 120 million unique TCR beta sequences from approximately 180 million T cells. Of the roughly 400 genotyped donors, 65% to 90% were placed in the genetic ancestry cluster associated with self-reported Caucasian donors. Donor age, sex, ethnicity and CMV serostatus were compiled alongside the repertoire data. The study aimed to test whether signatures of past pathogen exposure could be identified by cataloging public T cell receptors. The number of donors typed differed by locus, with about 629-630 for A, B, C, DRB1 and DQB1, approximately 500 for DQA1, approximately 580 for DPA1, and around 460 for DPB1. The later analysis used no new phenotypic data to find candidate immune exposures, relying instead on TCR beta sequences and their occurrence across donors. A later genetic analysis took genome-wide SNP genotypes for about 60% of the roughly 670 donors and used that subset as a discovery cohort. Among a few hundred genotyped donors of the cohort, an average of approximately 250,000 unique TCR beta nucleotide sequences were sequenced per donor, 15% to 20% of them non-productive. All discovery cohort repertoires had been generated on a single sequencing platform. Roughly 300 gigabases of sequencing data and tens of millions of unique TCR sequences were included in an early release covering under 650 HLA-typed donors. Using immunosequencing, the study profiled T cell repertoires from 550 to 750 subjects and related those repertoires to cytomegalovirus serostatus. In an earlier analysis of roughly 600 of the donors, high-throughput TCR beta sequencing was used to judge whether each TCR beta V gene segment behaved as functional or pseudogenic. Four to six DR-DQ haplotypes were handled as single units for association and clustering, since linkage in the cohort was strong. To study patterns of TCR occurrence, a later analysis re-analyzed previously published TCR beta repertoires from 500 to 850 donors and added high-resolution HLA genotyping. High-throughput TCR immunosequencing, statistical association of individual TCRs with disease status, and machine learning were combined to predict cytomegalovirus infection status. Class I and class II HLA loci were covered by the typing at four-digit resolution. A separate validation cohort of 100 to 150 different subjects was used in addition to the 666-subject first cohort. What the authors observed across the whole study: Correlated functional status among segregating V segments might be attributable to linkage disequilibrium, but an unknown experimental factor could not be ruled out. This cohort had only TCR beta chains sequenced, and the lack of alpha or paired-chain data limited which features could be detected. Compared with the roughly 600-donor mean, donors in an Asian-associated ancestry cluster had fewer N-insertions in productive TCRs, according to a later genetic analysis. In a later analysis, HLA-associated TCR beta chains showed more clonal expansion and lower generation probabilities than non-associated chains that were equally common. The classifier was reported to diagnose cytomegalovirus status with high specificity and sensitivity in both the original cohort and the validation cohort. Across donors, most TCR sequences were observed very rarely, whereas some public TCRs were present in many individuals. According to a later analysis, parvovirus B19, influenza, CMV and Epstein-Barr virus appeared linked to several top co-occurrence clusters. The presence/absence analyses assumed that sequencing depth was roughly uniform across donors, and that assumption may not be true. In vitro tests confirmed that a few of the cytomegalovirus-associated TCR beta chains recognize cytomegalovirus antigens. A further reported finding was that TCR beta sequences accurately predicted the HLA-A and HLA-B alleles for most subjects in the first cohort. A total of roughly 160 TCR beta chains were listed by the study as associated with cytomegalovirus. A cluster of highly shared sequence variants was judged likely to be a technical artifact of the sequencing pipeline. An association between a missense DCLRE1C variant and V-gene and J-gene trimming of TCR beta chains was found in a later genetic analysis and replicated in an independent cohort. Strong co-occurrence of HLA alleles, especially DR and DQ, made assigning TCR associations to individual alleles difficult. For the cohort, immune exposure information was limited to CMV serostatus. A later analysis found that most CMV-associated TCR beta chains appeared HLA-restricted, with HLA associations seemingly driven largely by CMV exposure. According to a later analysis, TCR association rates differed among HLA loci, with DRB1 alleles showing the most associated TCRs and HLA-C alleles showing the fewest. Some IMGT-functional V segments, including TRBV6-2 and TRBV6-3, could not be distinguished by the 87-base-pair reads and were therefore excluded. In an earlier analysis of around 600 of the donors, most TCR beta V segments were observed in productive rearrangements about 87% or about 30% of the time, broadly matching IMGT annotations. It was suggested by the authors that the approach could potentially be generalized to other disease states and immunological phenotypes. In a later analysis, some 18,000 TCR beta sequences were associated with specific HLA alleles at a false discovery rate of 0.05. Because HLA typing was unavailable for some donors at each locus, only the typed subset was used in association tests. About 17 rarely observed V segments, including chromosome 9 orphons, were excluded from the earlier analysis of several hundred of the donors because counts were too low.

About this clone itself: Its binding antigen is unknown. Qualities for individual bases were not recorded, and no much larger clone is one base off.

Trimming leaves V shorter by 4 bases and J shorter by 11 bases, with the junction holding 13 bases beyond the gene matches. CDR1 and CDR2 were assigned from the germline V gene as SGHVS and FNYEAQ. The CDR3, cysteine through phenylalanine, is 15 amino acids long. The only DNA kept is the CDR3, 45 bases in frame from the first base. The library was generated by the immunoSEQ multiplex PCR assay. For the multiplex PCR, a mixture combining 60 forward primers for TCR Vbeta segments and 13 reverse primers for TCR Jbeta segments was used. The CDR3 region of rearranged TCR beta genes was amplified from genomic DNA with a multiplex PCR assay. Amplified TCR beta libraries were sequenced as 87-base-pair reads on the Illumina HiSeq System. As for how the authors treated the data: In a later analysis, 70 million to 95 million unique TCR beta chains were counted across the approximately 640 repertoires, and roughly 11 million of these chains were shared by at least two donors. Raw reads were error-corrected and collapsed into unique sequences by a nearest-neighbor algorithm in which closely related sequences were merged to remove PCR and sequencing errors. Alignment of CDR3 sequences to IMGT reference sequences was used to assign V, D and J gene segments. For a sequence to be retained, at least a six-nucleotide match to both a V gene segment and a J gene segment was required. Rearrangements were classified as productive when the CDR3 lacked stop codons and remained in frame with V and J, and all other rearrangements were classified as non-productive. CDR3 was defined by IMGT convention, running from the second conserved V-encoded cysteine to the conserved J-encoded phenylalanine. The earlier analysis of about 560 of the donors excluded any sequence lacking an unambiguous match to a single V gene segment. An earlier analysis of a few hundred of the donors called V segments functional above 56.7% productive rearrangements and segregating when the between-donor standard deviation exceeded 5%. A statistical classification framework was built to diagnose cytomegalovirus status from the catalog of TCR beta chain sequences. A later analysis assigned V and J genes by comparing TCR nucleotide sequences with IMGT/GENE-DB human TR gene sequences. Using the TCRdist pipeline, a later analysis assigned CDR3 sequences along with most-parsimonious VDJ recombination scenarios. In a later analysis, each TCR beta chain was defined by its CDR3 amino acid sequence together with its V-gene family, and reads without a unique V-gene family were excluded. In a later analysis, several hundred highly shared, low-generation-probability nucleotide sequences were removed to address suspected cross-contamination and a sequencing artifact. In a later analysis, a clonal expansion index for each public chain was calculated from normalized within-repertoire ranks of inferred template counts. In a later analysis, generation probabilities were computed using a VDJ recombination model fitted to out-of-frame rearrangements, and the results were checked against IGoR. In a later analysis, TCR-TCR, TCR-HLA and TCR-CMV co-occurrence was scored with hypergeometric tests, and a repertoire-size bias correction was applied to TCR pairs. In a later analysis, false discovery rates were estimated by permuting HLA or CMV assignments 20 times. In a later analysis, co-occurring TCRs were grouped using DBSCAN, and TCRdist sequence similarity was added for clustering within HLA-allele-positive subsets. Repertoires with fewer than 30,000 or more than 120,000 public chains were left out of co-occurrence clustering, as were about five repertoires with anomalous nucleotide sharing. The immuneACCESS repertoire file appears here via TCRdb, limited to in-frame rearrangements. These files lack a portion of the clones; in checked studies, under half of the deficit traces to unresolved V genes, and the cause of the others is not known. V, J and clone size derive from that table, while D and trimming were established from the DNA sequence. In this sample the table shows about 130,000 clones, 70% to 80% of which occur a single time. The ten top clones hold under 3.5% of the sample.

The cohort consisted of approximately 670 healthy bone marrow donors. All cohort members were sampled while nominally healthy, although unrecorded immune exposures were likely present. The donor tested CMV seronegative, placing the donor among the 352 seronegative members of the cohort. Each donor provided a peripheral blood sample, and peripheral blood mononuclear cells were used for TCR beta sequencing. The Qiagen DNeasy Blood Extraction Kit was used to extract genomic DNA from the blood cell samples. Sequencing was done on a sample of PBMCs. The rearranged segments are TRBV7-6 and TRBJ1-1; TRBD1 aligns with 10 central bases. This sequence was found in a man younger than 40 in good health and CMV-seronegative. In nucleotide form, the sequence is TGTGCCAGCAGCTCAGCCGGGACAGGGGTAGCGGTGGCTTTCTTT. It translates to CASSSAGTGVAVAFF.